Below, 12 T cell receptor beta chains from the same sample are listed, as sequenced in a study of memory CD8 T cells in hepatitis C reinfection. TCRdb keeps only in-frame clones here, not all; method: immunoSEQ multiplex PCR. The sample records approximately 49,000 clones, 75% to 90% being singletons. The time point here: late/post reinfection, 12 to 24 weeks after detection. No in vitro expansion preceded TCR sequencing of the sorted cells. Sequences were obtained from naive CD8+ T cells sorted from blood. The source is a man aged 18 to 29 with hepatitis C virus infection.

The gene calls are TRBV6-5 and TRBJ2-1, with 10 bases aligning to TRBD1. The CDR3 runs 14 residues. Germline V lookup: CDR1 MNHEY, CDR2 SVGAGI. The V gene end was trimmed by 0 bases and the J gene end by 7 bases; junction bases not matched to a gene: 0. CDR3 nucleotide sequence: TGTGCCAGCAGTTACTCGGGACAGGGGAATGAGCAGTTCTTC. This translates into CASSYSGQGNEQFF.

The sample holds one count of this clone. This chain connects TRBV5-5 to TRBJ1-4, with D hard to call. CDR1 is SGHKS, CDR2 YYEKEE, per germline (reference sequence). This CDR3 contains 14 residues. Trimming removed 4 bases from V and 5 bases from J, with 12 bases in between. The chain's CDR3 is CASSPLPGNEKLFF. In nucleotides, the CDR3 is TGTGCCAGCAGCCCCCTCCCGGGAAATGAAAAACTGTTTTTT.

This clone was counted only a few times. The chain carries TRBV27 and TRBJ1-1; no reliable D call. CDR3 length: 14 residues. Looked up from germline, CDR1 is MNHEY and CDR2 is SMNVEV (reference sequence). Trimming removed 7 bases from V and 1 base from J, with 13 bases in between. In nucleotides, the CDR3 is TGTGCCAGCAACCAGGAGGGTGGGAACACTGAAGCTTTCTTT. This encodes CASNQEGGNTEAFF.

The J gene is TRBJ1-5, the V gene TRBV13, with D perhaps TRBD1 (6 bases). The CDR3 has 14 amino acids. Trimming stripped 2 bases from V and 7 bases from J, with 12 bases between. Germline-derived CDR1 and CDR2 are PRHDT and FYEKMQ (reference sequence). The CDR3 protein is CASSLSPGEQPQHF. The CDR3 DNA reads TGTGCCAGCAGCTTAAGTCCAGGGGAGCAGCCCCAGCATTTT.

The chain is built from TRBV6-1 and TRBJ2-1; 8 bases are a match to TRBD1. This CDR3 comprises 16 residues. Per germline, CDR1 MNHNS and CDR2 SASEGT. J lost 3 bases, V lost 6 bases, and 10 bases had no gene match. The CDR3 loop reads CASRERNRGVYNEQFF. The CDR3 bases are TGTGCCAGCAGAGAAAGGAACAGGGGGGTCTACAATGAGCAGTTCTTC.

This chain joins TRBV6-1 and TRBJ2-3, with 7 bases matching TRBD2. The V gene's germline CDR1 is MNHNS and CDR2 SASEGT. Unmatched junction bases numbered 14, after V lost 3 bases and J lost 2 bases. The CDR3 consists of 18 residues. The CDR3 DNA reads TGTGCCAGCAGTGAGCTAGCGGCCCCGCTCCCCCACACAGATACGCAGTATTTT. Translated: CASSELAAPLPHTDTQYF.

This chain connects TRBV5-5 to TRBJ2-5, with 11 bases fitting TRBD1. The DNA end is more similar to TRBJ2-7, so the J call may be wrong. CDR1 is SGHKS and CDR2 is YYEKEE in the germline V gene (reference sequence). The length of the CDR3 is 15 residues. CDR3 in DNA: TGTGCCAGCAGACTTGGGACAGGGGGTCCCTACGAGCAGTACTTC. Protein product: CASRLGTGGPYEQYF.

The chain employs TRBV27 and TRBJ2-3; 11 nucleotides match TRBD2. The CDR3 runs 19 residues. Losses at the gene ends were 0 bases for V and 2 bases for J; bases not matched to a gene: 10. Germline CDR1 is MNHEY and CDR2 is SMNVEV (reference sequence). As DNA, the CDR3 is TGTGCCAGCAGTTTATCGAGCCCCGGACTAGCGGGCTTCACAGATACGCAGTATTTT. Encoded protein: CASSLSSPGLAGFTDTQYF.

The chain is built from TRBV5-6 and TRBJ2-1, with 10 bases identical to TRBD1. V lost 3 bases to trimming and J lost 2 bases; unmatched junction nucleotides: 5. There are 16 residues in the CDR3. In germline, CDR1 is SGHDT, CDR2 YYEEEE. The CDR3 protein is CASSSDRGPPYNEQFF. As DNA, the CDR3 is TGTGCCAGCAGCTCTGACAGGGGGCCCCCCTACAATGAGCAGTTCTTC.

As DNA, the CDR3 is TGTGCCAGCGGAGGGGCGTTCACCTACGAGCAGTACTTC. Translation gives CASGGAFTYEQYF. The chain links TRBV2 to TRBJ2-7; tentatively, D is TRBD2 (6 bases). CDR1 and CDR2 from the germline V gene are SNHLY and FYNNEI. The CDR3 runs 13 residues. V lost 8 bases and J 2 bases, leaving 13 bases between the germline ends.

This rearrangement joins TRBV7-9 to TRBJ2-7, with 8 bases that match TRBD1. V lost 4 bases and J lost 3; bases outside the gene matches: 8. The CDR3 covers 15 residues. Germline lookup yields CDR1 SEHNR and CDR2 FQNEAQ (reference sequence). CDR3 bases: TGTGCCAGCAGCTCGGACAGGGATGAGTTCTACGAGCAGTACTTC. Translated, it gives CASSSDRDEFYEQYF. Combining the CDR3 with reference TRBV7-9 and TRBJ2-7 gives the whole variable domain DTGVSQNPRHKITKRGQNVTFRCDPISEHNRLYWYRQTLGQGPEFLTYFQNEAQLEKSRLLSDRFSAERPKGSFSTLEIQRTEQGDSAMYLCASSSDRDEFYEQYFGPGTRLTVT.

V and J are TRBV27 and TRBJ1-4; tentative D call: TRBD1 (6 bases). V was pared by 6 bases and J by 4 bases, with 15 bases between. The V gene's germline CDR1 is MNHEY and CDR2 SMNVEV (reference sequence). This CDR3 has 15 residues. Here the CDR3 reads CASRPGTTNNEKLFF. The CDR3 DNA follows: TGTGCCAGCAGACCCGGGACAACTAATAATGAAAAACTGTTTTTT.